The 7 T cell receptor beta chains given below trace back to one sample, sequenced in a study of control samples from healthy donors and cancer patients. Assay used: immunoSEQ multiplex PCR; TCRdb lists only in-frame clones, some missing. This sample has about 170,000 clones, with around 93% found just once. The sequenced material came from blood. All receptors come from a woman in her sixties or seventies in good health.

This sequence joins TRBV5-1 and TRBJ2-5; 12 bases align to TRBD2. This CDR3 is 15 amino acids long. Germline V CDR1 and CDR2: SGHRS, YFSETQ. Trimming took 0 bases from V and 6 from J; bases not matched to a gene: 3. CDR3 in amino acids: CASSLGTSGGQTQYF. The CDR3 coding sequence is TGCGCCAGCAGCTTGGGAACTAGCGGGGGGCAGACCCAGTACTTC.

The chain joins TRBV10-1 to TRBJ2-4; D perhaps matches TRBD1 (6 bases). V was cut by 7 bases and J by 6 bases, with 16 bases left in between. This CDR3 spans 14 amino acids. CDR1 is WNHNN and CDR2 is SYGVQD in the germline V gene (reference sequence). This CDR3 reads CASTPQGCSNIQYF. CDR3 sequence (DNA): TGCGCCAGCACCCCACAGGGCTGTTCAAACATTCAGTACTTC.

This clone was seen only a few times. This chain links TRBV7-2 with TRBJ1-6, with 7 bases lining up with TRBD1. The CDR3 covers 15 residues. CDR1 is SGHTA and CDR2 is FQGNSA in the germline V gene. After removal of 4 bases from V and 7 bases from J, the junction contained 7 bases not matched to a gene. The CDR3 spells CASSSGQANNSPLHF. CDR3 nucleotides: TGTGCCAGCAGCTCCGGACAGGCCAACAATTCACCCCTCCACTTT.

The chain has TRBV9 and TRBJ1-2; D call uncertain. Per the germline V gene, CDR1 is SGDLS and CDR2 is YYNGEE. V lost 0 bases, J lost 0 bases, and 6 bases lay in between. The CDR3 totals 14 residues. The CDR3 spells CASSVGVANYGYTF. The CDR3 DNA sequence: TGTGCCAGCAGCGTAGGCGTAGCTAACTATGGCTACACCTTC.

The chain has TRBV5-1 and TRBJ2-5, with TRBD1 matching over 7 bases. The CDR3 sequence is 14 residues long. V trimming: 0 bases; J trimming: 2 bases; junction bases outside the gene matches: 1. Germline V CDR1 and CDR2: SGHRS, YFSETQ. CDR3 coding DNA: TGCGCCAGCAGCTTGGGGGACAGTCAAGAGACCCAGTACTTC. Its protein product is CASSLGDSQETQYF.

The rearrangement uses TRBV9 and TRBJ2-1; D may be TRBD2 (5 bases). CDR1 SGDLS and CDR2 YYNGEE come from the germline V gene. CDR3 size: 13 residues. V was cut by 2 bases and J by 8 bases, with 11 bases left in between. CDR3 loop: CASSVRGVDEQFF. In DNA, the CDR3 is TGTGCCAGCAGCGTTCGGGGTGTGGATGAGCAGTTCTTC. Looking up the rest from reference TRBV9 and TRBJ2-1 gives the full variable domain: DSGVTQTPKHLITATGQRVTLRCSPRSGDLSVYWYQQSLDQGLQFLIQYYNGEERAKGNILERFSAQQFPDLHSELNLSSLELGDSALYFCASSVRGVDEQFFGPGTRLTVL.

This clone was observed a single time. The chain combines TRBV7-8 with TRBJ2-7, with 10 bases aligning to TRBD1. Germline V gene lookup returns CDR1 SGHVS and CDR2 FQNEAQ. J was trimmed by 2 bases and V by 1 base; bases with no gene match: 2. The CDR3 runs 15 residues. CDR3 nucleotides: TGTGCCAGCAGCTTAGACGGGACAGGGGCCTACGAGCAGTACTTC. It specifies CASSLDGTGAYEQYF.